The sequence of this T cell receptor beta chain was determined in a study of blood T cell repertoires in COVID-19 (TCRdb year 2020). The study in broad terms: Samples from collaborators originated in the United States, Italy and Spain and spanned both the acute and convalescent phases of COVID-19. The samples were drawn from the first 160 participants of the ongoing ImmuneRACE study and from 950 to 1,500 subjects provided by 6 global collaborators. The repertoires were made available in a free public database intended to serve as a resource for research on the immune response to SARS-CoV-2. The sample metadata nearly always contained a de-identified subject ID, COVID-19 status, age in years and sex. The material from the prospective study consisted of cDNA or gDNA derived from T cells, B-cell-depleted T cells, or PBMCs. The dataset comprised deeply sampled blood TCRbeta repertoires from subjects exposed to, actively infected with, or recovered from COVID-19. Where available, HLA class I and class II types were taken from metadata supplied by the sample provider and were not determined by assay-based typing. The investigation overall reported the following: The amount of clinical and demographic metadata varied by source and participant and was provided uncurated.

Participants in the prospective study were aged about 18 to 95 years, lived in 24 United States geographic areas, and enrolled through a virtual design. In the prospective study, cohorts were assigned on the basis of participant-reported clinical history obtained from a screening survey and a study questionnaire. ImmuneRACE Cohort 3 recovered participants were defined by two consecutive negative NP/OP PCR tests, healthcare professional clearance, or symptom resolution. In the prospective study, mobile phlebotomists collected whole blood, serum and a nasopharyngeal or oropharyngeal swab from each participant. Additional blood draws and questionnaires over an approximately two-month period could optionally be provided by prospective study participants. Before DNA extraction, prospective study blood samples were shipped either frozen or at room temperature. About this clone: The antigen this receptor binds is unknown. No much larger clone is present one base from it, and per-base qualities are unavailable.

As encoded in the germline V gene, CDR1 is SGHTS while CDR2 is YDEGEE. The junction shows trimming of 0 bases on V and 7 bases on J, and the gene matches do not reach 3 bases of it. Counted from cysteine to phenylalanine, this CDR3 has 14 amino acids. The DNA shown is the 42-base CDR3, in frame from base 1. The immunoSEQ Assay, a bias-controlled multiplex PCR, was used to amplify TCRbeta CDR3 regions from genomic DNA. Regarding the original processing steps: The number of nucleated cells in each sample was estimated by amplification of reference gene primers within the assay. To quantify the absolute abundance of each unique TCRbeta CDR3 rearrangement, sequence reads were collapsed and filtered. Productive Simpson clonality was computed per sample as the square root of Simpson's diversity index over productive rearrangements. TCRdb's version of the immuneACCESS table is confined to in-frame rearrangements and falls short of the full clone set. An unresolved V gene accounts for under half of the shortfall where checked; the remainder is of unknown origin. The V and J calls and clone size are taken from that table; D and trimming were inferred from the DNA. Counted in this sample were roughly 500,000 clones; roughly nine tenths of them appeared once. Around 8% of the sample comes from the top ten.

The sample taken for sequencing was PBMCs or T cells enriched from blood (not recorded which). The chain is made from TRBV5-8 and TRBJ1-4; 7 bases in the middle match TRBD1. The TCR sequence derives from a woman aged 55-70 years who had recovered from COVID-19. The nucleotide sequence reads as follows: TGTGCCAGCAGCTTGGAGGGGGCGGGTGAAAAACTGTTTTTT. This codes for CASSLEGAGEKLFF.